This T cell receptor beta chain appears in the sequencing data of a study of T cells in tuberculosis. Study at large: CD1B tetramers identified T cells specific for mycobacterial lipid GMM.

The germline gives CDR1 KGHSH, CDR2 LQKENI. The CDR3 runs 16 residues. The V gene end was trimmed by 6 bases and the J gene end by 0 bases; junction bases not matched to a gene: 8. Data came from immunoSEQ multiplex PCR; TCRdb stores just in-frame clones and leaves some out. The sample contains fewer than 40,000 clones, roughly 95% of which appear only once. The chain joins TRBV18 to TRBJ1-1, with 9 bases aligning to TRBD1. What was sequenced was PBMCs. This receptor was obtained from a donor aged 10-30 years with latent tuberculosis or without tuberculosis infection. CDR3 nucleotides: TGTGCCAGCTCGAGAGGACAGGGGATACTGAACACTGAAGCTTTCTTT. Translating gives CASSRGQGILNTEAFF.